This is a list of T cell receptor beta chains from one sample in a study of beta chain features in type 1 diabetes. TCRdb's table, derived via immunoSEQ multiplex PCR, lists solely in-frame clones and lacks some. Of over 120,000 clones listed, about 10% are singletons. Material for sequencing was naive CD4+ T cells from blood. Receptors were obtained from a man younger than 35 in good health. CDR3s include the opening cysteine and the closing phenylalanine or tryptophan. D genes are given only for firm matches. Expanded clones get a size class; other rows say once, few or many, or leave the size out.

v_call	j_call	clone_size	d_call	cdr3_aa	cdr3_nt
TRBV5-1	TRBJ2-6	few	TRBD1	CASSLTAGGATGANVLTF	TGCGCCAGCAGCTTGACGGCAGGGGGCGCAACTGGGGCCAACGTCCTGACTTTC
TRBV29-1	TRBJ1-4	NA	NA	CSVGGGIGEKLFF	TGCAGCGTTGGGGGGGGCATTGGAGAAAAACTGTTTTTT
TRBV5-1	TRBJ2-4	NA	TRBD2	CASSLGTSGGVAKNIQYF	TGCGCCAGCAGCTTGGGGACTAGCGGGGGGGTAGCCAAAAACATTCAGTACTTC
TRBV6-1	TRBJ2-1	NA	TRBD1	CASSATGGLYNEQFF	TGTGCCAGCAGTGCAACAGGGGGCCTTTACAATGAGCAGTTCTTC
TRBV7-2	TRBJ1-2	NA	NA	CASSLGAGEGYTF	TGTGCCAGCAGCTTAGGGGCGGGGGAAGGCTACACCTTC
TRBV18	TRBJ2-7	many	NA	CASSPGITYEQYF	TGTGCCAGCTCACCCGGGATTACCTACGAGCAGTACTTC
TRBV28	TRBJ1-5	NA	NA	CASSFEQPQHF	TGTGCCAGCAGTTTCGAGCAGCCCCAGCATTTT
TRBV4-3	TRBJ2-7	many	NA	CASSRDLAREQYF	TGCGCCAGCAGCCGGGACTTGGCACGCGAGCAGTACTTC
TRBV11-3	TRBJ2-7	NA	TRBD1	CASSKGTDYEQYF	TGTGCCAGCAGCAAAGGGACAGATTACGAGCAGTACTTC
TRBV9	TRBJ2-3	NA	TRBD2	CASSTSGGTDTQYF	TGTGCCAGCAGTACTAGCGGGGGCACAGATACGCAGTATTTT
TRBV20-1	TRBJ2-7	NA	NA	CSARTTLEQYF	TGCAGTGCTCGAACTACCCTGGAGCAGTACTTC
TRBV10-3	TRBJ2-2	many	NA	CAISGAGSTGELFF	TGTGCCATCAGCGGCGCAGGGTCAACCGGGGAGCTGTTTTTT
TRBV7-9	TRBJ2-3	few	TRBD2	CASSGTRGGGTQYF	TGTGCCAGCAGCGGTACGCGGGGCGGGGGTACGCAGTATTTT
TRBV6-5	TRBJ2-5	NA	NA	CASSYSKWRVVETQYF	TGTGCCAGCAGTTACTCGAAATGGAGGGTTGTGGAGACCCAGTACTTC
TRBV27	TRBJ2-7	few	NA	CASSLRRGGYSYEQYF	TGTGCCAGCAGTTTAAGGAGGGGAGGTTACTCCTACGAGCAGTACTTC
TRBV7-9	TRBJ2-2	NA	NA	CASSSLQGSGELFF	TGTGCCAGCAGCTCACTTCAGGGATCCGGGGAGCTGTTTTTT
TRBV7-9	TRBJ2-2	NA	TRBD1	CASSSSRDRGTGELFF	TGTGCCAGCAGCTCGAGCCGGGACAGGGGAACCGGGGAGCTGTTTTTT
TRBV6-1	TRBJ1-5	few	NA	CASSGTLISNQPQHF	TGTGCCAGCAGTGGGACACTCATTAGCAATCAGCCCCAGCATTTT
TRBV6-5	TRBJ2-5	few	NA	CASSYKTDNQETQYF	TGTGCCAGCAGTTACAAGACGGACAACCAAGAGACCCAGTACTTC
TRBV6-6	TRBJ1-4	NA	NA	CASSYSMGGREKLFF	TGTGCCAGCAGTTACTCGATGGGGGGGAGGGAAAAACTGTTTTTT
TRBV5-4	TRBJ2-3	NA	TRBD2	CASSQQSHSTSRFADTQYF	TGTGCCAGCAGCCAACAGTCGCACTCGACTAGCAGGTTTGCAGATACGCAGTATTTT
TRBV4-3	TRBJ2-3	NA	NA	CASSTSLNTDTQYF	TGCGCCAGCAGCACTAGTCTCAACACAGATACGCAGTATTTT
TRBV7-2	TRBJ2-1	few	NA	CASSLSSRGNEQFF	TGTGCCAGCAGCTTAAGTTCTAGGGGCAATGAGCAGTTCTTC
TRBV30	TRBJ1-1	NA	TRBD1	CAWSPTGTGEGTEAFF	TGTGCCTGGAGTCCGACCGGGACAGGGGAAGGCACTGAAGCTTTCTTT
TRBV7-9	TRBJ2-5	NA	TRBD2	CASSPRGAGGIETQYF	TGTGCCAGCAGCCCCCGCGGAGCGGGGGGAATAGAGACCCAGTACTTC
TRBV7-3	TRBJ2-1	few	NA	CASSLGPVAGVTSWNEQFF	TGTGCCAGCAGCTTAGGCCCCGTGGCAGGGGTCACGTCTTGGAATGAGCAGTTCTTC
TRBV6-1	TRBJ2-7	few	TRBD1	CASLGQGYGEQYF	TGTGCCAGCCTCGGACAGGGATACGGCGAGCAGTACTTC
TRBV11-2	TRBJ2-3	NA	NA	CASRSSGTDTQYF	TGTGCCAGCAGATCCTCCGGGACAGATACGCAGTATTTT
TRBV19	TRBJ1-5	few	NA	CASGTGTSQPQHF	TGTGCCAGTGGAACAGGGACGAGTCAGCCCCAGCATTTT
TRBV11-2	TRBJ2-5	few	NA	CASSFRTRGIQETQYF	TGTGCCAGCAGCTTTAGGACCCGGGGGATCCAAGAGACCCAGTACTTC
TRBV2	TRBJ2-6	NA	NA	CASSSEGSGANVLTF	TGTGCCAGCAGTTCCGAGGGATCTGGGGCCAACGTCCTGACTTTC
TRBV4-1	TRBJ2-7	NA	NA	CASSQDSRTRRYEQYF	TGCGCCAGCAGCCAAGATTCCCGGACCCGGAGGTACGAGCAGTACTTC
TRBV11-2	TRBJ2-1	NA	TRBD2	CASSPLTSGEYNEQFF	TGTGCCAGCAGCCCCCTGACTAGCGGGGAGTACAATGAGCAGTTCTTC
TRBV6-4	TRBJ2-1	NA	NA	CASSDSAESYNEQFF	TGTGCCAGCAGTGACTCAGCGGAGTCCTACAATGAGCAGTTCTTC
TRBV11-2	TRBJ2-1	few	TRBD2	CASSLGVAGSYNEQFF	TGTGCCAGCAGCTTAGGGGTAGCGGGCTCCTACAATGAGCAGTTCTTC
TRBV6-1	TRBJ2-5	NA	TRBD2	CASRTSGGAVKTQYF	TGTGCCAGCAGAACTAGCGGGGGGGCGGTGAAGACCCAGTACTTC
TRBV5-6	TRBJ1-2	NA	NA	CASSPRGGFPYGYTF	TGTGCCAGCAGCCCCCGGGGGGGGTTCCCATATGGCTACACCTTC
TRBV5-4	TRBJ2-7	NA	TRBD2	CASSLEGLAGEEQYF	TGTGCCAGCAGCTTGGAAGGACTAGCGGGGGAAGAGCAGTACTTC
TRBV4-2	TRBJ2-7	NA	NA	CASSRSGQGTSSYEQYF	TGTGCCAGCAGCCGTTCTGGACAGGGGACTAGCTCCTACGAGCAGTACTTC
TRBV14	TRBJ2-3	few	NA	CASSQGDSRQHTSTDTQYF	TGTGCCAGCAGCCAAGGAGACAGTAGGCAACACACTAGCACAGATACGCAGTATTTT
TRBV27	TRBJ2-5	few	NA	CASSLRGLETQYF	TGTGCCAGCAGTTTAAGGGGTTTAGAGACCCAGTACTTC
TRBV4-1	TRBJ2-1	few	TRBD2	CASSPGLAVYEQFF	TGCGCCAGCAGCCCCGGACTAGCGGTCTATGAGCAGTTCTTC
TRBV18	TRBJ2-2	few	NA	CASSPLAGNTGELFF	TGTGCCAGCTCTCCGCTAGCCGGGAACACCGGGGAGCTGTTTTTT
TRBV7-2	TRBJ2-2	few	TRBD1	CASSNPPGQPFRELFF	TGTGCCAGCTCTAACCCTCCGGGACAGCCATTCCGGGAGCTGTTTTTT
TRBV29-1	TRBJ2-1	many	NA	CSVEDHKQASYNEQFF	TGCAGCGTTGAAGATCATAAACAGGCTTCCTACAATGAGCAGTTCTTC
TRBV7-2	TRBJ1-2	few	NA	CASSFERQAYGYTF	TGTGCCAGCAGCTTCGAGCGACAGGCCTATGGCTACACCTTC
TRBV5-4	TRBJ2-3	NA	NA	CASSLDTVPDTQYF	TGTGCCAGCAGCTTGGATACGGTACCAGATACGCAGTATTTT
TRBV2	TRBJ2-1	NA	TRBD2	CASSRTSGGNEQFF	TGTGCCAGCAGCCGGACTAGCGGGGGCAATGAGCAGTTCTTC